The 28 T cell receptor beta chains reported below all come from one sample, sequenced in a study of blood T cell repertoires in COVID-19. Assay: immunoSEQ multiplex PCR; the TCRdb copy retains only in-frame clones and omits some. The data hold hundreds of thousands of clones, with approximately 86% observed a single time. The specimen sequenced was PBMCs or T cells enriched from blood (not recorded which). Every receptor here comes from a woman aged 55-69 years who had recovered from COVID-19.

The chain links TRBV10-3 to TRBJ1-3; TRBD1 aligns across 8 bases. CDR1 and CDR2 from the germline V gene are ENHRY and SYGVKD. With 3 bases clipped from V and 2 bases from J, the junction kept 3 bases outside the gene matches. The CDR3 is 15 residues long. CDR3 loop: CAISETTGAGNTIYF. The CDR3 coding sequence is TGTGCCATCAGTGAAACGACAGGGGCTGGAAACACCATATATTTT.

The rearrangement joins TRBV7-9 to TRBJ1-4; D possibly corresponds to TRBD1 (6 bases). Germline V CDR1 and CDR2: SEHNR, FQNEAQ (reference sequence). V dropped 5 bases and J dropped 6 bases, with 16 bases sitting between them. This CDR3 has 15 residues. This CDR3 is CASSRRDKSDEKLFF. For the CDR3, the DNA is TGTGCCAGCAGCCGCCGGGACAAAAGCGATGAAAAACTGTTTTTT. Filled out from reference TRBV7-9 and TRBJ1-4, the complete variable domain reads DTGVSQNPRHKITKRGQNVTFRCDPISEHNRLYWYRQTLGQGPEFLTYFQNEAQLEKSRLLSDRFSAERPKGSFSTLEIQRTEQGDSAMYLCASSRRDKSDEKLFFGSGTQLSVL.

V gene TRBV29-1 combines with J gene TRBJ1-1, with D uncertain. The V gene lost 7 bases and the J gene lost 6 bases, with 15 bases spanning the gap. The CDR3 runs to 12 residues. CDR1 is SQVTM and CDR2 is ANQGSEA in the germline V gene. DNA for the CDR3: TGCAGCGCCCGTGCGTCATCGCCTGAAGCTTTCTTT. Encoded protein: CSARASSPEAFF.

This clone was observed a few times. V and J are TRBV5-4 and TRBJ2-5, with a possible D match to TRBD2 (5 bases). Germline CDR1 reads SGHNT; CDR2 reads YYREEE (reference sequence). The CDR3 extends over 15 amino acids. V dropped 4 bases and J dropped 1 base, with 14 bases sitting between them. CDR3 protein: CASSPRGSAQETQYF. Here the CDR3 DNA reads TGTGCCAGCAGCCCGCGAGGGTCAGCCCAAGAGACCCAGTACTTC.

This chain uses TRBV6-1 with TRBJ2-6; tentatively, D is TRBD1 (6 bases). This CDR3 is built from 15 residues. Trimming stripped 3 bases from V and 2 bases from J, with 8 bases between. Germline assignment: CDR1 MNHNS and CDR2 SASEGT. The CDR3 reads CASSDTGTGANVLTF. CDR3 DNA: TGTGCCAGCAGTGATACAGGGACTGGGGCCAACGTCCTGACTTTC.

This clone was recorded once. CDR3 coding DNA: TGTGCCAGCAGCCAAGATTGGCCGGGGGGCGACGCAGATACGCAGTATTTT. Residues: CASSQDWPGGDADTQYF. V gene TRBV3-1 (or the pseudogene TRBV3-2) combines with J gene TRBJ2-3; possibly TRBD2 for D (7 bases). CDR1 and CDR2 from the germline V gene are LGHDT and YNNKEL (reference sequence). The CDR3 is made up of 17 amino acids. The ends were cut back, 0 bases at V and 4 bases at J, with 17 bases in the middle.

The V gene is TRBV11-3, the J gene TRBJ2-3, with TRBD2 identical over 8 bases. Germline trimming cut 5 bases from V and 7 bases from J; bases unmatched to any gene: 8. Germline CDR1 is SGHNT and CDR2 is YENEEA. CDR3 length: 14 residues. The CDR3 reads CASSPRGAGYTQYF. The CDR3 DNA reads TGTGCCAGCAGCCCGCGGGGGGCCGGATATACGCAGTATTTT.

V usage is TRBV10-2 and J usage is TRBJ1-6, with D maybe TRBD1 (5 bases). CDR1 WSHSY and CDR2 SAAADI come from the germline V gene. V shed 10 bases and J shed 6 bases, with 13 bases lying between them. The CDR3 runs 13 residues. The CDR3 spells CATRDGSNSPLHF. The CDR3 nucleotides read TGCGCCACCCGGGACGGGAGTAATTCACCCCTCCACTTT.

The gene calls are TRBV10-3 and TRBJ1-3; a weak D match, TRBD1 (5 bases). The CDR3 consists of 14 residues. CDR1 is ENHRY and CDR2 is SYGVKD in the germline V gene. Trimming took off 6 bases at V and 0 bases at J, with 9 bases between the two ends. CDR3 nucleotides: TGTGCCATCAGGGAGGGGAGCTCTGGAAACACCATATATTTT. It encodes CAIREGSSGNTIYF.

The rearrangement joins TRBV7-2 to TRBJ2-3, with 8 nucleotides matching TRBD2. Trimming cost V 1 base and J 2 bases; bases outside gene matches: 11. From germline, CDR1 is SGHTA and CDR2 FQGNSA. CDR3 length equals 18 residues. CDR3 nucleotides: TGTGCCAGCAGCTTAGGAACTTTTGCGGGGGGATTCACAGATACGCAGTATTTT. Translating it yields CASSLGTFAGGFTDTQYF.

The V call is TRBV2, the J call TRBJ1-5; D is uncertain. Germline CDR1 SNHLY, CDR2 FYNNEI. Deletions cut 6 bases from V and 0 bases from J, with 9 bases between. CDR3 length: 14 residues. Here the CDR3 DNA reads TGTGCCAGCAGGACGGGGAATAGCAATCAGCCCCAGCATTTT. Its translation is CASRTGNSNQPQHF.

The chain links TRBV5-1 to TRBJ2-5, with TRBD2 identical over 8 bases. The CDR3 length is 15 residues. Trimming took 6 bases from V and 1 from J; bases not matched to a gene: 8. Germline CDR1 and CDR2: SGHRS and YFSETQ. This chain's CDR3 is CASTSSGGSQETQYF. The CDR3, as DNA: TGCGCCAGCACCTCGAGCGGGGGATCCCAAGAGACCCAGTACTTC.

This chain uses TRBV5-1 with TRBJ2-5; 10 bases agree with TRBD2. Germline assignment: CDR1 SGHRS and CDR2 YFSETQ. J was trimmed by 2 bases and V by 4 bases; bases with no gene match: 5. The CDR3 has 15 residues. This CDR3 reads CASSPLSGGQETQYF. The CDR3 DNA is TGCGCCAGCAGCCCACTTAGCGGGGGGCAAGAGACCCAGTACTTC.

This clone was seen more than once but under ten times. This chain uses TRBV19 with TRBJ1-5; TRBD1 is a possible D gene (5 bases). Germline V gives CDR1 LNHDA, CDR2 SQIVND (reference sequence). V dropped 6 bases and J dropped 11 bases, with 23 bases sitting between them. CDR3 length: 15 amino acids. In nucleotides, the CDR3 is TGTGCCAGTAGCATCGCTAACGGACACCTAGGCGCCCAGCATTTT. Its protein is CASSIANGHLGAQHF.

The V call is TRBV5-1, the J call TRBJ2-7; D is ambiguous. Germline lookup yields CDR1 SGHRS and CDR2 YFSETQ. There are 13 residues in the CDR3. Deletions cut 0 bases from V and 7 bases from J, with 11 bases between. Written as DNA, the CDR3 is TGCGCCAGCAGCTTGGAATACGCCGGGGAGCAGTACTTC. This encodes CASSLEYAGEQYF.

This chain connects TRBV19 to TRBJ1-1, with D possibly TRBD1 on 6 matching bases. Per the germline V gene, CDR1 is LNHDA and CDR2 is SQIVND (reference sequence). The CDR3 spans 14 residues. The V end was cut by 3 bases, the J end by 3 bases, with 11 bases between. Here the CDR3 reads CASSIRGRDTEAFF. The CDR3 DNA reads as TGTGCCAGTAGTATCAGGGGCAGGGACACTGAAGCTTTCTTT.

The V gene is TRBV15, the J gene TRBJ1-1; D perhaps matches TRBD1 (5 bases). Trimming pared 0 bases from V and 2 bases from J, leaving 16 bases between. CDR1 and CDR2 (germline): LNHNV, YYDKDF (reference sequence). CDR3 size: 17 residues. The DNA for the CDR3 is TGTGCCACCAGCAGAGATAGGGCGACAGCAGGAAACACTGAAGCTTTCTTT. Translating it yields CATSRDRATAGNTEAFF.

The chain couples TRBV19 to TRBJ1-5, with 7 bases identical to TRBD1. Unmatched junction bases numbered 3, after V lost 3 bases and J lost 4 bases. Germline assignment: CDR1 LNHDA and CDR2 SQIVND (reference sequence). This CDR3 region has 14 residues. CDR3 sequence: CASSIKTGNQPQHF. CDR3 in DNA: TGTGCCAGTAGTATCAAGACAGGGAATCAGCCCCAGCATTTT. The full variable domain, rest sourced from reference TRBV19 and TRBJ1-5, is DGGITQSPKYLFRKEGQNVTLSCEQNLNHDAMYWYRQDPGQGLRLIYYSQIVNDFQKGDIAEGYSVSREKKESFPLTVTSAQKNPTAFYLCASSIKTGNQPQHFGDGTRLSIL.

The genes are TRBV3-1 (or the pseudogene TRBV3-2) and TRBJ1-2; D call uncertain. The CDR3 has 18 amino acids. The germline V gene has CDR1 LGHDT and CDR2 YNNKEL (reference sequence). Trimming removed 1 base at V and 4 bases at J, with 22 bases between. CDR3 sequence: CASSQVGLPGFISYGYTF. The CDR3 region has the DNA TGTGCCAGCAGCCAAGTGGGCCTTCCGGGATTTATCTCCTATGGCTACACCTTC.

The chain is built from TRBV5-6 and TRBJ2-5; 7 bases agree with TRBD2. J lost 1 base, V lost 4 bases, and 10 bases had no gene match. Per germline, CDR1 SGHDT and CDR2 YYEEEE. The CDR3 is 16 amino acids. The chain's CDR3 is CASSPPLWGGQETQYF. DNA of the CDR3: TGTGCCAGCAGCCCCCCTTTGTGGGGGGGCCAAGAGACCCAGTACTTC. The full variable domain, rest sourced from reference TRBV5-6 and TRBJ2-5, is DAGVTQSPTHLIKTRGQQVTLRCSPKSGHDTVSWYQQALGQGPQFIFQYYEEEERQRGNFPDRFSGHQFPNYSSELNVNALLLGDSALYLCASSPPLWGGQETQYFGPGTRLLVL.

This clone was observed once. The chain recombines TRBV19 with TRBJ2-7; a weak D match, TRBD1 (6 bases). V lost 6 bases and J 7 bases, leaving 22 bases between the germline ends. The CDR3 is made up of 15 amino acids. Per the germline V gene, CDR1 is LNHDA and CDR2 is SQIVND (reference sequence). CDR3 nucleotide sequence: TGTGCCAGTAGGCCAGGGGCGCCACGGGCTGGAGAGCAGTACTTC. Protein product: CASRPGAPRAGEQYF.

A remark on this clone: The identical CDR3 is also encoded by other nucleotide sequences in the sample. In DNA, the CDR3 is TGTGCCAGCAGTTACGGCCAGATGAACACTGAAGCTTTCTTT. Translating it yields CASSYGQMNTEAFF. The V and J genes are TRBV6-5 and TRBJ1-1; D gene ambiguous. Trimming stripped 2 bases from V and 0 bases from J, with 7 bases between. Germline V gene data show CDR1 as MNHEY and CDR2 as SVGAGI. This CDR3 contains 14 residues.

V gene TRBV7-9 combines with J gene TRBJ2-2, with 7 bases matching TRBD2. CDR3 length: 15 residues. V trimming: 5 bases; J trimming: 0 bases; junction bases outside the gene matches: 3. Per the germline V gene, CDR1 is SEHNR and CDR2 is FQNEAQ (reference sequence). This CDR3 is CASSPGGSNTGELFF. The CDR3 nucleotides are TGTGCCAGCAGCCCCGGGGGGTCGAACACCGGGGAGCTGTTTTTT.

This clone was observed a handful of times. The chain employs TRBV27 and TRBJ2-7, with D possibly matching TRBD1 (5 bases). The CDR3 covers 14 residues. V was clipped by 4 bases and J by 4 bases, with 14 bases between them. Germline values: CDR1 MNHEY, CDR2 SMNVEV (reference sequence). The CDR3 spells CASSSSGPLYEQYF. The CDR3 coding sequence is TGTGCCAGCAGTTCCTCAGGGCCTTTATACGAGCAGTACTTC.

CDR3 DNA sequence: TGTGCCAGCAGCGTAGCTAGATCGGCAGATACGCAGTATTTT. Translated: CASSVARSADTQYF. This rearrangement joins TRBV9 to TRBJ2-3, with D uncertain. The germline V gene has CDR1 SGDLS and CDR2 YYNGEE. The CDR3 totals 14 residues. Trimming left V 0 bases short and J 4 bases short, with 9 bases between.

This sequence joins TRBV5-1 and TRBJ1-3; 11 positions agree with TRBD1. The V segment lost 4 bases and the J segment 4 bases; nucleotides outside the gene matches: 7. CDR1 SGHRS and CDR2 YFSETQ come from the germline V gene. The CDR3 loop spans 16 amino acids. In DNA form, the CDR3 reads TGCGCCAGCAGCACTCAGGGACAGGGGGAAGGAAACACCATATATTTT. Translation: CASSTQGQGEGNTIYF.

CDR3 region: CASSETGVNSPLHF. The CDR3 DNA is TGCGCCAGCAGCGAGACAGGGGTCAATTCACCCCTCCACTTT. The J gene is TRBJ1-6, the V gene TRBV10-1, with 8 nucleotides matching TRBD1. Germline V gene data show CDR1 as WNHNN and CDR2 as SYGVQD (reference sequence). This CDR3 is 14 amino acids long. Germline trimming cut 6 bases from V and 7 bases from J; bases unmatched to any gene: 5.

The CDR3 loop reads CASSPGTGGGYEQYV. The CDR3 region has the DNA TGTGCCAGCTCACCAGGGACAGGGGGTGGCTACGAGCAGTACGTC. This rearrangement joins TRBV18 to TRBJ2-7; 11 bases fit TRBD1. V was pared by 2 bases and J by 3 bases, with 3 bases of the junction left unmatched. The CDR3 length is 15 residues. Germline loops: CDR1 KGHSH, CDR2 LQKENI.